This T cell receptor (beta chain) was sequenced in a study of CD8 T cells in Susac syndrome (dated by TCRdb to between 2017 and 2020). Background for the entire study: Repertoire sequencing was used to test whether CD8+ T cell activation and differentiation in Susac syndrome was antigen driven. The clonality of the CD8+ T cell repertoire was compared across over 10 healthy donors, some 14 Susac syndrome patients and around 16 multiple sclerosis patients. Paper-wide results and their limitations: The number of individuals in the TCR sequencing and HLA analysis was acknowledged as relatively small.

High-throughput TCR beta sequencing profiled peripheral blood CD8+ and CD4+ T cells from healthy donors, Susac syndrome patients and multiple sclerosis patients. Treatment-naive patients with stable or active relapsing-remitting disease fulfilling revised McDonald criteria were used as multiple sclerosis controls. Bulk CD8+ and CD4+ T cells were purified by magnetic negative isolation, whereas CD8+ TEMRA cells were enriched by FACS. Blood was collected in EDTA tubes and processed within 24 hours, with PBMCs isolated through density gradient centrifugation. PBMCs intended for TCR sequencing were frozen in liquid nitrogen and were later thawed in a 37 degrees C water bath. The sorted or isolated CD4+, CD8+ and CD8+ TEMRA cells had a purity of 90% or higher. V was cut back by 6 bases and J by 10 bases, leaving a gap of 12 bases between them. Taken from cysteine to phenylalanine, the CDR3 has 12 residues. CDR3 DNA only is kept here, 36 bases in frame from base 1. The germline V gene (reference sequence) specifies SEHNR as CDR1 and FQNEAQ as CDR2.

As regards this clonotype: It has no known antigen specificity. Nothing much larger sits one base from this clone, and base qualities are not available.

RNA was extracted with the RNeasy kit and roughly 0.5 to 1 ug was reverse transcribed using random hexamers. TCR beta CDR3 regions were amplified with the immunoSEQ multiplex PCR assay covering 54 Vbeta and 13 Jbeta segments. Bias from PCR amplification was corrected by using a synthetic template baseline for primer optimization and for computational correction. In the authors' own workflow: Reads were annotated to V, D and J genes per IMGT and analyzed with immunoSEQ Analyzer, keeping only productive sequences. Clonality was computed as one minus Shannon entropy normalized by log2 of the number of productive unique sequences. For each patient and control, public and private clones were evaluated among the 100 most prevalent clones. Susac-specific clones were defined as absent from healthy and MS cohorts, over a thousand published viral clones and other ImmuneACCESS disease sequences. In-frame beta chains were kept once TCRdb had trimmed the public reads at Q25 with fastp and called clones with MiXCR. Each CDR3 protein gets just one entry, which takes the most common genes and DNA from the rows behind it. None of the V and J calls come from the authors' own analysis; TCRdb made them. In all, the sample holds around 130,000 distinct CDR3 sequences, and under 95% of those were seen once. Jointly, the top ten make up approximately 0.24% of the sample.

The rearrangement joined TRBV7-9 to TRBJ2-2; the D gene is not confidently resolved. The receptor was derived from a human donor with multiple sclerosis. The sequenced sample was CD8+ T cells from PBMCs. The DNA sequence is given as TGTGCCAGCAGGACGGGCGGTGAGGAGCTGTTTTTT. Its product reads: CASRTGGEELFF. With the rest looked up from the reference TRBV7-9 and TRBJ2-2 genes rather than sequenced, the full variable domain is DTGVSQNPRHKITKRGQNVTFRCDPISEHNRLYWYRQTLGQGPEFLTYFQNEAQLEKSRLLSDRFSAERPKGSFSTLEIQRTEQGDSAMYLCASRTGGEELFFGEGSRLTVL.